The clone carrying this T cell receptor beta chain was recorded a few times. Its target is not known. These data belong to a study of T cells after yellow fever vaccination. Overall study findings and caveats: CD4 and CD8 compartments shared a small share of clonotypes, likely from convergent recombination. Post-booster reappearance was seen for most primary-vaccination clones (just over 95% CD4, around 88% CD8). A weaker but faster secondary response was observed, peaking on day 5 versus 15.

It was through 5'RACE template switching that TCR cDNA was made, with a universal primer site and UMIs added. TCRdb re-analysed the 5' RACE reads in MiXCR, keeping a single row per CDR3 protein. Here the sample spans approximately 600,000 distinct CDR3 sequences, approximately 13% being singletons. The CDR3 is made up of 15 amino acids. Germline lookup yields CDR1 LGHNA and CDR2 YSLEER. V gave up 4 bases and J gave up 9 bases, with 19 bases separating them. The receptor's source is a man aged 25-45 years who received the YFV17D yellow fever vaccine. Sample: PBMCs, taken on the day of the yellow fever booster vaccination. The chain joins TRBV4-3 to TRBJ2-1; D is undetermined. The CDR3 sequence is CASSLTEWGKSEQFF. CDR3 in DNA: TGCGCCAGCAGCCTTACTGAGTGGGGTAAGAGTGAGCAGTTCTTC.